Following are 23 T cell receptor beta chains from one sample sequenced in a study of blood T cells in healthy people across ages. The authors ran a second PCR of about 6 to 11 cycles using a sample-barcoded 5' primer and a J-beta primer mix. TCRdb re-analysed the 5' RACE reads in MiXCR, keeping a single row per CDR3 protein. The profile covers approximately 680,000 distinct CDR3 sequences, with approximately 31% appearing a single time and approximately 15% taken by the ten largest. Sequencing was done on a sample of blood. All receptors derive from an elderly woman in good health.

This clonotype was counted between two and nine times. V is TRBV24-1 and J is TRBJ2-2; a weak D match, TRBD1 (5 bases). This CDR3 has 15 residues. The germline V gene has CDR1 KGHDR and CDR2 SFDVKD. V dropped 1 base and J dropped 6 bases, with 11 bases sitting between them. The CDR3 coding sequence is TGTGCCACCAGTGATTTCAGGGAATCGGCCGGGGAGCTGTTTTTT. This translates into CATSDFRESAGELFF.

There are a few counts of this clonotype. A read error may explain this, as a much larger clone is one base away. The chain recombines TRBV20-1 with TRBJ2-7; TRBD2 agrees at 7 bases. CDR3 length: 18 amino acids. J lost 7 bases, V lost 2 bases, and 23 bases had no gene match. Germline CDR1 DFQATT, CDR2 SNEGSKA (reference sequence). CDR3: CSARLGGWGESSYNEQYF. The CDR3, as DNA: TGCAGTGCTAGATTGGGGGGGTGGGGTGAGAGCTCCTACAATGAGCAGTACTTC.

The chain recombines TRBV3-1 with TRBJ1-5; unclear D gene. Trimming removed 2 bases from V and 3 bases from J, with 8 bases in between. The CDR3 covers 14 residues. Germline V gene lookup returns CDR1 LGHDT and CDR2 YNNKEL (reference sequence). In nucleotides, the CDR3 is TGTGCCAGCAGCCAATCGGGTTTCAATCAGCCCCAGCATTTT. Its protein is CASSQSGFNQPQHF. The full variable domain, completed using reference TRBV3-1 and TRBJ1-5, is DTAVSQTPKYLVTQMGNDKSIKCEQNLGHDTMYWYKQDSKKFLKIMFSYNNKELIINETVPNRFSPKSPDKAHLNLHINSLELGDSAVYFCASSQSGFNQPQHFGDGTRLSIL.

The rearrangement uses TRBV5-1 and TRBJ2-1; 7 bases align to TRBD1. CDR1 and CDR2 from the germline V gene are SGHRS and YFSETQ. The CDR3 contains 13 residues. The J segment lost 3 bases and the V segment lost 5 bases, leaving 2 bases of the junction unmatched. CDR3 in DNA: TGCGCCAGCAGTGACAGGGACTACAATGAGCAGTTCTTC. It encodes CASSDRDYNEQFF.

This clonotype was seen many times. It may be a read error: a sequence one base away is much more abundant. The rearrangement uses TRBV5-1 and TRBJ2-3; possible D gene TRBD1, 6 bases. The V end lost 3 bases, the J end lost 3 bases, and 11 bases lay between the germline ends. This CDR3 contains 14 residues. Per germline, CDR1 SGHRS and CDR2 YFSETQ. The CDR3 sequence is CASSWQGPTDTQYF. CDR3 DNA sequence: TGCGCCAGCAGCTGGCAGGGGCCTACAGATACGCAGTATTTT.

The J gene is TRBJ1-1, the V gene TRBV30; tentatively, D is TRBD1 (5 bases). The V and J ends lost 0 bases and 3 bases respectively, with 11 bases between them. Germline V gene sequence: CDR1 GTSNPN, CDR2 SVGIG (reference sequence). This CDR3 region has 14 residues. This CDR3 is CAWSVRWGDTEAFF. CDR3 DNA sequence: TGTGCCTGGAGTGTACGATGGGGGGACACTGAAGCTTTCTTT.

The chain combines TRBV4-1 with TRBJ1-1; no clear D gene. The CDR3 spans 14 residues. V lost 4 bases to trimming and J lost 6 bases, with 15 bases between them. Germline V gene sequence: CDR1 MGHRA, CDR2 YSYEKL. The DNA for the CDR3 is TGCGCCAGCAGCCCCGAAGAAGGTTTCGCTGAAGCTTTCTTT. This codes for CASSPEEGFAEAFF.

This clonotype appeared many times. The chain uses TRBV20-1 and TRBJ2-3; D uncertain. CDR3 length: 13 amino acids. From germline, CDR1 is DFQATT and CDR2 SNEGSKA (reference sequence). V was trimmed by 6 bases and J by 6 bases, leaving 16 bases between them. This CDR3 is CSAASAGGDTQYF. The CDR3 DNA follows: TGCAGTGCGGCCAGCGCCGGTGGGGATACGCAGTATTTT.

This clonotype was seen only a few times. The chain combines TRBV7-2 with TRBJ1-5, with a possible D match to TRBD1 (5 bases). CDR3 size: 15 residues. V shed 5 bases and J shed 8 bases, with 19 bases lying between them. CDR1 is SGHTA, CDR2 FQGNSA, per germline. The CDR3 sequence is CASSPGSGGLEPQHF. CDR3 nucleotide sequence: TGTGCCAGCAGCCCAGGGTCAGGTGGGTTGGAGCCCCAGCATTTT.

The V and J genes are TRBV10-3 and TRBJ2-2, with 9 bases aligning to TRBD1. The CDR3 has 15 residues. The J segment lost 5 bases and the V segment lost 2 bases, leaving 3 bases of the junction unmatched. From germline, CDR1 is ENHRY and CDR2 SYGVKD. The CDR3 loop reads CAISEIQGATGELFF. The DNA of the CDR3 is TGTGCCATCAGTGAGATACAGGGGGCGACCGGGGAGCTGTTTTTT.

This clonotype has a count of ten or more. This chain uses TRBV5-1 with TRBJ2-1; 11 bases agree with TRBD2. Looked up from germline, CDR1 is SGHRS and CDR2 is YFSETQ. CDR3 length equals 15 residues. The trim removed 5 bases at V and 5 bases at J, leaving 6 bases unmatched. The CDR3 DNA follows: TGCGCCAGCAGTTCCGGGACTAGCGGACACAATGAGCAGTTCTTC. The encoded protein is CASSSGTSGHNEQFF. Looking up the rest from reference TRBV5-1 and TRBJ2-1 gives the full variable domain: KAGVTQTPRYLIKTRGQQVTLSCSPISGHRSVSWYQQTPGQGLQFLFEYFSETQRNKGNFPGRFSGRQFSNSRSEMNVSTLELGDSALYLCASSSGTSGHNEQFFGPGTRLTVL.

As regards this clonotype: Because the CDR3's place on the DNA is in doubt, the DNA is left out and the CDR3 is given as listed by TCRdb. V is TRBV21-1 and J is TRBJ1-2; TRBD1, the table's D call, lacks a check against the DNA. TRBV21-1 is flagged as a pseudogene. Termini included, the CDR3 measures 15 amino acids. CDR3 sequence: CASSTPGQANYGCTF.

This clonotype came up once. This chain connects TRBV4-2 to TRBJ1-2; maybe TRBD1 (6 bases). This CDR3 is 14 amino acids long. Trimming removed 5 bases at V and 6 bases at J, with 16 bases between. Per the germline V gene, CDR1 is LGHNA and CDR2 is YNFKEQ. CDR3 in DNA: TGTGCCAGCAGCGCCACAGGGAGGGGGAATGGCTACACCTTC. Its protein product is CASSATGRGNGYTF.

Of note for this clonotype: This may arise from a read error, as a much more abundant clone is one base away. This rearrangement joins TRBV19 to TRBJ2-7; D might be TRBD1 or TRBD2, each matching 6 bases. The DNA end is more similar to TRBJ2-5, so the J call may be wrong. In germline, CDR1 is LNHDA, CDR2 SQIVND (reference sequence). The CDR3 covers 14 residues. The CDR3 loop is CASSPGGVIGTQYF. DNA for the CDR3: TGTGCCAGTAGCCCCGGGGGCGTAATAGGGACCCAGTACTTC.

This chain joins TRBV12-5 and TRBJ1-2; possibly TRBD1 for D (5 bases). Looked up from germline, CDR1 is LGHNT and CDR2 is FRNRAP. V shed 1 base and J shed 3 bases, with 15 bases lying between them. This CDR3 contains 16 residues. The CDR3 loop is CASGLGGPGTDYGYTF. The CDR3, as DNA: TGTGCTAGTGGTTTGGGAGGGCCCGGGACTGACTATGGCTACACCTTC. The full variable domain, its missing parts supplied by reference TRBV12-5 and TRBJ1-2, is DARVTQTPRHKVTEMGQEVTMRCQPILGHNTVFWYRQTMMQGLELLAYFRNRAPLDDSGMPKDRFSAEMPDATLATLKIQPSEPRDSAVYFCASGLGGPGTDYGYTFGSGTRLTVV.

This clonotype has ten or more counts. The gene calls are TRBV20-1 and TRBJ2-3; the match to TRBD2 covers 10 bases. This CDR3 spans 16 amino acids. CDR1 is DFQATT, CDR2 SNEGSKA, per germline (reference sequence). V lost 5 bases and J lost 3; bases outside the gene matches: 11. The CDR3 region is CSALSASGGDTDTQYF. The CDR3 DNA follows: TGCAGTGCTCTCTCGGCTAGCGGGGGAGATACAGATACGCAGTATTTT.

The rearrangement uses TRBV21-1 and TRBJ1-2; the table calls TRBD1, which could not be checked here. TRBV21-1 is designated a pseudogene. This CDR3 contains 16 residues. The CDR3, as DNA: TGTGCCAGCAGCAAAGGTCAGGGAGTTGCTAACTATGGCTACACCTTC. Its protein product is CASSKGQGVANYGYTF.

The chain couples TRBV4-1 to TRBJ2-1; 10 nucleotides agree with TRBD2. With 4 bases clipped from V and 6 bases from J, the junction kept 9 bases outside the gene matches. Germline lookup yields CDR1 MGHRA and CDR2 YSYEKL. The CDR3 consists of 16 residues. The CDR3 DNA reads as TGCGCCAGCAGCCTCCTCGGACTAGCGGAGTTCAATGAGCAGTTCTTC. Translating it yields CASSLLGLAEFNEQFF.

This chain links TRBV4-1 with TRBJ1-1, with D possibly being TRBD1 (5 bases). V was trimmed by 0 bases and J by 6 bases, leaving 20 bases between them. CDR3 length equals 17 residues. Germline CDR1 and CDR2: MGHRA and YSYEKL. CDR3 sequence reads: CASSQDLSPGEGPEAFF. The CDR3 coding sequence is TGCGCCAGCAGCCAAGACCTTTCGCCGGGGGAGGGCCCTGAAGCTTTCTTT.

The sample holds a few counts of this clonotype. This sequence joins TRBV7-2 and TRBJ2-2; TRBD1 agrees at 7 bases. Losses at the gene ends were 4 bases for V and 4 bases for J; bases not matched to a gene: 6. The CDR3 is 15 amino acids. Germline values: CDR1 SGHTA, CDR2 FQGNSA. The chain's CDR3 is CASSSLDRATGELFF. For the CDR3, the DNA is TGTGCCAGCAGCTCCCTCGACAGGGCCACCGGGGAGCTGTTTTTT.

The chain uses TRBV30 and TRBJ1-1, with 7 bases aligning to TRBD1. The CDR3 extends over 14 amino acids. Germline V gives CDR1 GTSNPN, CDR2 SVGIG (reference sequence). V shed 1 base, J shed 3 bases, and the junction held 5 bases outside the gene matches. The CDR3 coding sequence is TGTGCCTGGAGTGGGATTCAGGGGGACACTGAAGCTTTCTTT. This gives the protein CAWSGIQGDTEAFF. Full variable domain (outside the CDR3, taken from reference TRBV30 and TRBJ1-1): SQTIHQWPATLVQPVGSPLSLECTVEGTSNPNLYWYRQAAGRGLQLLFYSVGIGQISSEVPQNLSASRPQDRQFILSSKKLLLSDSGFYLCAWSGIQGDTEAFFGQGTRLTVV.

Ten or more counts support this clonotype. A much bigger clone sits one base away, suggesting this may be a read error. The rearrangement joins TRBV7-2 to TRBJ2-5; D remains unclear. Germline CDR1 is SGHTA and CDR2 is FQGNSA. The V gene lost 3 bases and the J gene lost 4 bases, with 12 bases spanning the gap. The CDR3 consists of 14 residues. The DNA of the CDR3 is TGTGCCAGCAGCTTCGGTCTGTCAGGAGAGACCCAGTACTTC. Protein product: CASSFGLSGETQYF.

The sample holds many counts of this clonotype. The gene calls are TRBV25-1 and TRBJ1-2; TRBD1 might be the D (6 bases). The CDR3 extends over 15 amino acids. Germline V gene data show CDR1 as MGHDK and CDR2 as SYGVNS. The germline V and J ends were trimmed by 6 bases and 2 bases, with 16 bases remaining between them. Here the CDR3 DNA reads TGTGCCAGCAGGGATACAGGGAATCCAAACTATGGCTACACCTTC. It codes for CASRDTGNPNYGYTF.